Listed below are T cell receptor beta chains from one sample, sequenced in a study of technical replicates of blood from a few donors. Some clones are missing from TCRdb's copy, which holds only in-frame ones; the method was immunoSEQ multiplex PCR. The sample records about 81,000 clones, approximately 97% being singletons. The sequenced sample was T cells isolated from PBMCs. All receptors come from a human donor in good health. Each CDR3 is given with its conserved first and last residue. A D gene is named only where the DNA matches it firmly. Part of the rows lack a size; the others show once, few, many or a class for expanded clones.

-	TRBV19	TRBJ2-7	TRBD2	TGTGCCAGTAGTCATATAGACTCGCGGGGGGGCCATGGGCAGTACTTC	CASSHIDSRGGHGQYF
once	TRBV27	TRBJ1-5	-	TGTGCCAGCAGTTTACAGATTGGGGCAAATCAGCCCCAGCATTTT	CASSLQIGANQPQHF
-	TRBV7-2	TRBJ2-7	TRBD2	TGTGCCAGCAGCCCAAGAGGAGCGGGGACCTACGAGCAGTACTTC	CASSPRGAGTYEQYF
-	TRBV9	TRBJ1-1	TRBD1	TGTGCCAGCAGCCCGGGACAGGGGTTCGCTATGAACACTGAAGCTTTCTTT	CASSPGQGFAMNTEAFF
-	TRBV7-2	TRBJ1-5	TRBD1	TGTGCCAGCAGCTGGACAGGTAAAAATCAGCCCCAGCATTTT	CASSWTGKNQPQHF
-	TRBV11-2	TRBJ2-7	-	TGTGCCAGCAGCTTAGGTTTGGGCGCAGACGAGCAGTACTTC	CASSLGLGADEQYF
-	TRBV5-6	TRBJ1-2	TRBD1	TGTGCCAGCAGCTTGGTTTTCGGCACAGGGGGCAGCTATGGCTACACCTTC	CASSLVFGTGGSYGYTF
-	TRBV5-5	TRBJ2-1	-	TGTGCCAGCGGTGATAGCGAGCAGTTCTTC	CASGDSEQFF
-	TRBV6-5	TRBJ2-1	-	TGTGCCAGCAGGCCGGACAGTGTGCATGAGCAGTTCTTC	CASRPDSVHEQFF
-	TRBV4-1	TRBJ1-2	-	TGCGCCAGCACCGGGGTTTATGGCTACACCTTC	CASTGVYGYTF
-	TRBV5-1	TRBJ1-4	-	TGCGCCAGCAGCTCGGCAGGGACAACTAATGAAAAACTGTTTTTT	CASSSAGTTNEKLFF
once	TRBV14	TRBJ1-6	TRBD1	TGTGCCAGCAGCCACCAGCCAGGGGGGATCCGGAATTCACCCCTCCACTTT	CASSHQPGGIRNSPLHF
-	TRBV27	TRBJ2-1	-	TGTGCCAGCAGTTTGGTGACTAGTGGTGATGAGCAGTTCTTC	CASSLVTSGDEQFF
few	TRBV7-8	TRBJ1-1	TRBD1	TGTGCCAGCAGCCCCTCGACAGGGAGGTTGAACACTGAAGCTTTCTTT	CASSPSTGRLNTEAFF
-	TRBV28	TRBJ2-2	-	TGTGCCAGCAGTTTAAATCTCGGGAGTACCGGGGAGCTGTTTTTT	CASSLNLGSTGELFF
-	TRBV5-8	TRBJ2-7	-	TGTGCCAGCAGCTTGGATAAGCGGGGACAGGCGCGCGAGCAGTACTTC	CASSLDKRGQAREQYF
-	TRBV6-1	TRBJ1-2	TRBD1	TGTGCCAGCAGTTCCAAGACAGGGACGGGCTATGGCTACACCTTC	CASSSKTGTGYGYTF
-	TRBV15	TRBJ2-7	-	TGTGCCACCAGCAGAGGGGCGGGCCACGAGCAGTACTTC	CATSRGAGHEQYF
-	TRBV30	TRBJ2-1	-	TGTGCCTGGAGCCCGGGGTGGGATGAGCAGTTCTTC	CAWSPGWDEQFF
-	TRBV14	TRBJ2-7	TRBD1	TGTGCCAGCAGCCCACAGACAGGGTACCACTACGAGCAGTACTTC	CASSPQTGYHYEQYF
-	TRBV5-1	TRBJ2-7	-	TGCGCCAGCAGCAAGGGGTACACGACCTACGAGCAGTACTTC	CASSKGYTTYEQYF
-	TRBV15	TRBJ2-3	-	TGTGCCACCAGCGAACAACGGGGGGCCGGGTCAGATACGCAGTATTTT	CATSEQRGAGSDTQYF
-	TRBV6-6	TRBJ2-5	TRBD1	TGTGCCAGCAGCCCGGACAGGGTGGCGGAGACCCAGTACTTC	CASSPDRVAETQYF
-	TRBV7-2	TRBJ2-3	-	TGTGCCAGCAGCTTGATGGCTAGCGACACAGATACGCAGTATTTT	CASSLMASDTDTQYF
-	TRBV9	TRBJ2-5	-	TGTGCCAGCAGCGCGCCGGGGTTCGAAGAGACCCAGTACTTC	CASSAPGFEETQYF
-	TRBV11-2	TRBJ1-1	-	TGTGCCAGCAGCTTACGGGCGGGTACTGAAGCTTTCTTT	CASSLRAGTEAFF
-	TRBV5-1	TRBJ2-5	TRBD1	TGCGCCAGCAGCCAGGGGGAAATCAAAGAGACCCAGTACTTC	CASSQGEIKETQYF
-	TRBV27	TRBJ1-3	-	TGTGCCAGCAGTTTGGGGCCTGGAAACACCATATATTTT	CASSLGPGNTIYF
-	TRBV30	TRBJ1-5	TRBD1	TGTGCCTGGAGACCGAATGGCCCCTCGACAGGGGGAAAGTTGCCCCAGCATTTT	CAWRPNGPSTGGKLPQHF
-	TRBV19	TRBJ2-5	TRBD1	TGTGCCAGTGGGACAGGAGGAGAGACCCAGTACTTC	CASGTGGETQYF
-	TRBV27	TRBJ1-1	-	TGTGCCAGCAGTTGGTGGCAGAACACTGAAGCTTTCTTT	CASSWWQNTEAFF
-	TRBV28	TRBJ2-1	TRBD2	TGTGCCAGCAGTTTTGGGACTAGCGCCGATGAGCAGTTCTTC	CASSFGTSADEQFF
-	TRBV28	TRBJ1-5	TRBD1	TGTGCCAGCAGTGAAAACGACAGGGGCAATCAGCCCCAGCATTTT	CASSENDRGNQPQHF
-	TRBV7-2	TRBJ2-3	TRBD2	TGTGCCAGCAGCTTAGCGCAAACTAGCGGGAGTGAGGTGACAGATACGCAGTATTTT	CASSLAQTSGSEVTDTQYF
-	TRBV4-1	TRBJ2-7	-	TGCGCCAGCAGCCAAGGAGGTTCCTACGAGCAGTACTTC	CASSQGGSYEQYF
-	TRBV7-9	TRBJ2-5	TRBD2	TGTGCCAGCTCTTGGGGGGGAGCGGAGACCCAGTACTTC	CASSWGGAETQYF
-	TRBV6-5	TRBJ2-7	-	TGTGCCAGCAGACAGGGCGGCTACGAGCAGTACTTC	CASRQGGYEQYF
-	TRBV5-1	TRBJ1-5	TRBD1	TGCGCCAGCAGCTTGTCAGGGGGTCAGCCCCAGCATTTT	CASSLSGGQPQHF
-	TRBV9	TRBJ1-1	-	TGTGCCAGCAGCGGCAGGGGAAACACTGAAGCTTTCTTT	CASSGRGNTEAFF
-	TRBV29-1	TRBJ2-7	-	TGCAGCGTTGATCAGGGCCCCTACGAGCAGTACTTC	CSVDQGPYEQYF
-	TRBV29-1	TRBJ2-3	TRBD1	TGCAGCGTAAGAAGTGTGGACAGGGGAGATACGCAGTATTTT	CSVRSVDRGDTQYF
-	TRBV5-5	TRBJ1-5	TRBD1	TGTGCCAGCAGCTCCGGGACAGGGGGTCGTCAGCCCCAGCATTTT	CASSSGTGGRQPQHF